Listed here are 13 T cell receptor beta chains from one sample, sequenced in a study of shared clonotypes between healthy human individuals. Method: immunoSEQ multiplex PCR; TCRdb's copy keeps in-frame clones and lacks some. Seen here are about 2 million clones, less than 95% observed once, and the top ten hold 0.9% to 1.3%. In the naive CD8 group, cells lacked CD45RO and were positively selected for CCR7, so terminally differentiated effector memory CD45RA+ cells were left out. Sample: naive CD8+ T cells sorted from blood. These receptors were taken from a young man in good health.

Concerning this clone: Different DNA sequences within this sample yield the same CDR3. The chain links TRBV27 to TRBJ2-3, with TRBD2 matching over 8 bases. The germline gives CDR1 MNHEY, CDR2 SMNVEV (reference sequence). The CDR3 totals 13 residues. V gave up 11 bases and J gave up 2 bases; unmatched junction bases: 6. CDR3 sequence reads: CASGLAITDTQYF. CDR3 bases: TGTGCCTCCGGACTAGCAATCACAGATACGCAGTATTTT.

The rearrangement uses TRBV5-1 and TRBJ2-7, with D perhaps matching TRBD1 or TRBD2 (5 bases each). Germline loops: CDR1 SGHRS, CDR2 YFSETQ. The CDR3 covers 12 residues. V lost 4 bases and J 5 bases, leaving 10 bases between the germline ends. The CDR3 protein is CASSLRGHEQYF. For the CDR3, the DNA is TGCGCCAGCAGCCTACGGGGACACGAGCAGTACTTC. The variable domain in full, with the rest retrieved from reference TRBV5-1 and TRBJ2-7, is KAGVTQTPRYLIKTRGQQVTLSCSPISGHRSVSWYQQTPGQGLQFLFEYFSETQRNKGNFPGRFSGRQFSNSRSEMNVSTLELGDSALYLCASSLRGHEQYFGPGTRLTVT.

V usage is TRBV5-5 and J usage is TRBJ2-7, with TRBD1 matching over 7 bases. V trimming: 3 bases; J trimming: 0 bases; junction bases outside the gene matches: 6. The V gene's germline CDR1 is SGHKS and CDR2 YYEKEE (reference sequence). The CDR3 sequence is 15 residues long. CDR3: CASSWGQPSSYEQYF. Written as DNA, the CDR3 is TGTGCCAGCAGCTGGGGACAGCCGAGCTCCTACGAGCAGTACTTC.

The genes are TRBV4-1 and TRBJ1-1; the D is unclear. CDR3 length equals 15 residues. CDR1 is MGHRA and CDR2 is YSYEKL in the germline V gene. Trimming removed 4 bases from V and 0 bases from J, with 12 bases in between. The CDR3 loop is CASSLKTVMNTEAFF. The CDR3 coding sequence is TGCGCCAGCAGCCTAAAGACTGTTATGAACACTGAAGCTTTCTTT.

This chain joins TRBV19 and TRBJ2-1; D is unresolved. The germline CDR1 and CDR2 sequences are LNHDA and SQIVND (reference sequence). V was clipped by 0 bases and J by 0 bases, with 9 bases between them. The CDR3 has 16 amino acids. CDR3 protein: CASSIDGQSSYNEQFF. The CDR3 coding sequence is TGTGCCAGTAGTATAGACGGCCAGAGCTCCTACAATGAGCAGTTCTTC.

The chain has TRBV15 and TRBJ1-5; 7 bases agree with TRBD1. CDR3 length: 14 amino acids. V dropped 5 bases and J dropped 6; count of bases not matched to a gene: 7. CDR1 is LNHNV, CDR2 YYDKDF, per germline (reference sequence). Here the CDR3 reads CATSPDRVRQPQHF. The CDR3 nucleotides are TGTGCCACCAGCCCCGACAGGGTACGTCAGCCCCAGCATTTT.

The chain uses TRBV7-2 and TRBJ2-1; D not certain. Per germline, CDR1 SGHTA and CDR2 FQGNSA. CDR3 length: 16 residues. V was cut by 2 bases and J by 0 bases, with 11 bases left in between. The CDR3 DNA sequence: TGTGCCAGCAGCTTAATGCCAGAGAGCTCCTACAATGAGCAGTTCTTC. Translating it yields CASSLMPESSYNEQFF.

V gene TRBV27 combines with J gene TRBJ2-7; a possible D gene is TRBD1 (6 bases). Germline V gene data show CDR1 as MNHEY and CDR2 as SMNVEV (reference sequence). The CDR3 runs to 15 residues. The V end lost 3 bases, the J end lost 0 bases, and 12 bases lay between the germline ends. The CDR3 sequence: CASSFGGQSSYEQYF. In nucleotides, the CDR3 is TGTGCCAGCAGTTTTGGGGGCCAGAGCTCCTACGAGCAGTACTTC.

This clone was seen a handful of times. The V and J genes are TRBV11-2 and TRBJ1-4; 9 bases are a match to TRBD1. The J segment lost 6 bases and the V segment lost 5 bases, leaving 7 bases of the junction unmatched. This CDR3 spans 15 amino acids. CDR1 and CDR2 from the germline V gene are SGHAT and FQNNGV. The CDR3 DNA sequence: TGTGCCAGCAGCCTAGGACAGGGGCTTTATGAAAAACTGTTTTTT. Translating it yields CASSLGQGLYEKLFF.

This chain's CDR3 is CAWSPGEHEQYF. CDR3 nucleotides: TGTGCCTGGAGTCCGGGGGAGCACGAGCAGTACTTC. This chain links TRBV30 with TRBJ2-7, with D possibly matching TRBD2 (6 bases). CDR3 length equals 12 residues. CDR1 and CDR2 from the germline V gene are GTSNPN and SVGIG (reference sequence). V shed 2 bases and J shed 5 bases, with 10 bases lying between them.

This chain joins TRBV19 and TRBJ2-3; D ambiguous. Trimming removed 5 bases from V and 1 base from J, with 13 bases in between. There are 15 residues in the CDR3. Germline V lookup: CDR1 LNHDA, CDR2 SQIVND (reference sequence). CDR3 amino acids: CASSATAYGTDTQYF. CDR3 DNA: TGTGCCAGTAGTGCCACCGCGTACGGCACAGATACGCAGTATTTT.

The rearrangement uses TRBV18 and TRBJ1-5; D perhaps matches TRBD1 (6 bases). The length of the CDR3 is 15 residues. In germline, CDR1 is KGHSH, CDR2 LQKENI. V lost 2 bases and J 3 bases, leaving 11 bases between the germline ends. The CDR3 nucleotides read TGTGCCAGCTCACCAAAGGGGGGAAACAATCAGCCCCAGCATTTT. It yields the protein CASSPKGGNNQPQHF.

The chain recombines TRBV9 with TRBJ2-5; possible D gene TRBD1, 6 bases. CDR3 length: 15 amino acids. CDR1 and CDR2 from the germline V gene are SGDLS and YYNGEE. Trimming removed 2 bases at V and 4 bases at J, with 15 bases between. CDR3 nucleotide sequence: TGTGCCAGCAGCGTTACAGGGTTAGCTGGAGAGACCCAGTACTTC. Translation gives CASSVTGLAGETQYF.